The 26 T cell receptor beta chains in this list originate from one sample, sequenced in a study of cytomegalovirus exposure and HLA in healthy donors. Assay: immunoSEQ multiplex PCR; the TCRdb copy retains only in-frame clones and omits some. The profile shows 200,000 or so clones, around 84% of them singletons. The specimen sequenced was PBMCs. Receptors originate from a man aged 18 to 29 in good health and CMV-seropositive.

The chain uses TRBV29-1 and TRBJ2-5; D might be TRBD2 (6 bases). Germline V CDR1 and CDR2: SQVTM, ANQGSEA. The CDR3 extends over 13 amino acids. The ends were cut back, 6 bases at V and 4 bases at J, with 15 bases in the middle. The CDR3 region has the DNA TGCAGCGTCGACCGGGCTAGCGTAGAGACCCAGTACTTC. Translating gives CSVDRASVETQYF.

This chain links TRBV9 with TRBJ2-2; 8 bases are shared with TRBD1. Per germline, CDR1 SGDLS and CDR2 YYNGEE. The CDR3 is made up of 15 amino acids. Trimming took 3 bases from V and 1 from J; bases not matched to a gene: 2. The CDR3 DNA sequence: TGTGCCAGCAGCGCCGGACAGGGGAACACCGGGGAGCTGTTTTTT. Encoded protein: CASSAGQGNTGELFF.

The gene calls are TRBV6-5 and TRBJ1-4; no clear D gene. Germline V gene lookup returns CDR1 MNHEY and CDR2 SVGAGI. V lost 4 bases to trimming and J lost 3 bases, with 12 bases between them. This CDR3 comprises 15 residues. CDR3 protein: CASSFEGGSNEKLFF. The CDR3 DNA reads TGTGCCAGCAGTTTCGAGGGCGGATCTAATGAAAAACTGTTTTTT.

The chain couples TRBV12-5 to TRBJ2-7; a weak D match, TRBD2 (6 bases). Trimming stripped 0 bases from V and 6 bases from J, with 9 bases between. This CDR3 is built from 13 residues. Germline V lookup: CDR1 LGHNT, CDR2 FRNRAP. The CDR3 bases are TGTGCTAGTGGTTTGGTTTTGGGGGGCGAGCAGTACTTC. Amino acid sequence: CASGLVLGGEQYF.

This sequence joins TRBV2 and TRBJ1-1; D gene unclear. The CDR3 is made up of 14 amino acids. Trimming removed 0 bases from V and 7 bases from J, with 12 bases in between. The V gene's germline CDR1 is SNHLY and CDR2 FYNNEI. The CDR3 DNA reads TGTGCCAGCAGTGAAGCGTTTTTTGCAGGTGAAGCTTTCTTT. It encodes CASSEAFFAGEAFF.

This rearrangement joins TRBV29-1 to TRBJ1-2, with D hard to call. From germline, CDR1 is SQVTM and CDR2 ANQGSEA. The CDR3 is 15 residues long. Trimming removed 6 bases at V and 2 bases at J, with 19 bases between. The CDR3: CSVREQIPENYGYTF. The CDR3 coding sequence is TGCAGCGTACGAGAGCAAATACCGGAGAACTATGGCTACACCTTC.

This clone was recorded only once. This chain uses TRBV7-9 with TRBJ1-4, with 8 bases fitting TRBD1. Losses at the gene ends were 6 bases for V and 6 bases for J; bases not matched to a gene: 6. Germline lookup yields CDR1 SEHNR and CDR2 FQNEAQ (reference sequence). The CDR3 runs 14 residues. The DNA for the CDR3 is TGTGCCAGCAGTCCACAGGGGGAGTATGAAAAACTGTTTTTT. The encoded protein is CASSPQGEYEKLFF.

CDR3 nucleotide sequence: TGTGCCAGCAGGGAAGGTGGGGCAGGGAACGAGCAGTACTTC. Translation gives CASREGGAGNEQYF. The V and J genes are TRBV6-4 and TRBJ2-7, with a possible D match to TRBD1 (5 bases). The CDR3 runs to 14 residues. The V end lost 6 bases, the J end lost 5 bases, and 17 bases lay between the germline ends. Germline assignment: CDR1 MRHNA and CDR2 SNTAGT.

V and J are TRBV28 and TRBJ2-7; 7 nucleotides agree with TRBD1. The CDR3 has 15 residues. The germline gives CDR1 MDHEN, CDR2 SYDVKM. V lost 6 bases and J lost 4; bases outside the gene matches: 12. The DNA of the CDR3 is TGTGCCAGCAGATACAGGGGTCCTACTAATTACGAGCAGTACTTC. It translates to CASRYRGPTNYEQYF.

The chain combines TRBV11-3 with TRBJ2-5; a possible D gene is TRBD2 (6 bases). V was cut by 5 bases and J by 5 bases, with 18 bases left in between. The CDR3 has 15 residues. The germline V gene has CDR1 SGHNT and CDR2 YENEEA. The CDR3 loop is CASSPRSAAGETQYF. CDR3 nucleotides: TGTGCCAGCAGCCCTAGATCCGCAGCGGGCGAGACCCAGTACTTC. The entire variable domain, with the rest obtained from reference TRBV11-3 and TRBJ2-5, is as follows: EAGVVQSPRYKIIEKKQPVAFWCNPISGHNTLYWYLQNLGQGPELLIRYENEEAVDDSQLPKDRFSAERLKGVDSTLKIQPAELGDSAVYLCASSPRSAAGETQYFGPGTRLLVL.

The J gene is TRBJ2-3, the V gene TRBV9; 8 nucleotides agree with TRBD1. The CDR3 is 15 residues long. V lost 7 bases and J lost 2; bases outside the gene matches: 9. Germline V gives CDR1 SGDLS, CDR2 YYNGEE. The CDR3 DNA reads TGTGCCAGCGGCGAACAGGGGGTAGACACAGATACGCAGTATTTT. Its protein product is CASGEQGVDTDTQYF.

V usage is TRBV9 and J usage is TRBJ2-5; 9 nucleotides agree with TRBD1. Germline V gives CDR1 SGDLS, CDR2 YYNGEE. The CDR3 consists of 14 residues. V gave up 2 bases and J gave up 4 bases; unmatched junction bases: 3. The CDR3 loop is CASSVRTGVETQYF. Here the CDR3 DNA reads TGTGCCAGCAGCGTTAGGACAGGGGTAGAGACCCAGTACTTC. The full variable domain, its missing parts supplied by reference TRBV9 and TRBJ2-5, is DSGVTQTPKHLITATGQRVTLRCSPRSGDLSVYWYQQSLDQGLQFLIQYYNGEERAKGNILERFSAQQFPDLHSELNLSSLELGDSALYFCASSVRTGVETQYFGPGTRLLVL.

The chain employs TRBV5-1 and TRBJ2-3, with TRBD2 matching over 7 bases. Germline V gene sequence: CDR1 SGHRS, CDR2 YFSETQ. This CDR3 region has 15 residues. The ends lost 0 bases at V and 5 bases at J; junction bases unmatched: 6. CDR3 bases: TGCGCCAGCAGCTTGGAAGGGAGGGCGGTAGATACGCAGTATTTT. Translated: CASSLEGRAVDTQYF.

The CDR3 nucleotides are TGCGCCAGCAGCCAAGTGGCAGGGGGAGGATACGAGCAGTACTTC. Translation: CASSQVAGGGYEQYF. V and J are TRBV4-3 and TRBJ2-7, with D tentatively TRBD1 (7 bases). The CDR3 totals 15 residues. The V end lost 1 base, the J end lost 4 bases, and 14 bases lay between the germline ends. The germline CDR1 and CDR2 sequences are LGHNA and YSLEER.

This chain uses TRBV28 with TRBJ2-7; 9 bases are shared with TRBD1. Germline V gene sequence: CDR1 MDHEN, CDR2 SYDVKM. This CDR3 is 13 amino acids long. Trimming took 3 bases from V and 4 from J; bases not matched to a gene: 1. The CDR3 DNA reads TGTGCCAGCAGTTTCGGACAGGGGTACGAGCAGTACTTC. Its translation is CASSFGQGYEQYF.

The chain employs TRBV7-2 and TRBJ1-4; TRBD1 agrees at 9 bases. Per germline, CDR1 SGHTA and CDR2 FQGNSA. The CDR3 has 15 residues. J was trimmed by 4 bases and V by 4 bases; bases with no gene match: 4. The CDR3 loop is CASSSRDRDNEKLFF. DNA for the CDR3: TGTGCCAGCAGCTCCCGGGACAGGGATAATGAAAAACTGTTTTTT.

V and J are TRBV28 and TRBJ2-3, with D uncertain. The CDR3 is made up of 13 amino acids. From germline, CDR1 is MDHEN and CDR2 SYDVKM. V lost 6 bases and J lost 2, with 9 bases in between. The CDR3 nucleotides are TGTGCCAGCAGCACACCCGTCACAGATACGCAGTATTTT. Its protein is CASSTPVTDTQYF.

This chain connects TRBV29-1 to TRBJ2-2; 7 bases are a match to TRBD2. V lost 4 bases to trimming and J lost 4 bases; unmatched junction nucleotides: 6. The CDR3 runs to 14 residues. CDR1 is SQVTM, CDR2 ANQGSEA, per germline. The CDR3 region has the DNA TGCAGCGTTGCCGTCGGGAGGAGCACCGGGGAGCTGTTTTTT. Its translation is CSVAVGRSTGELFF.

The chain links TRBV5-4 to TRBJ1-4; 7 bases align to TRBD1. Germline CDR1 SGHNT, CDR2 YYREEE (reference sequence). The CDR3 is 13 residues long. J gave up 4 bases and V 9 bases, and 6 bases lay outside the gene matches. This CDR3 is CATRDSSNEKLFF. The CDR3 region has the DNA TGTGCCACAAGGGACAGCAGTAATGAAAAACTGTTTTTT. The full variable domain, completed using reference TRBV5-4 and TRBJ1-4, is ETGVTQSPTHLIKTRGQQVTLRCSSQSGHNTVSWYQQALGQGPQFIFQYYREEENGRGNFPPRFSGLQFPNYSSELNVNALELDDSALYLCATRDSSNEKLFFGSGTQLSVL.

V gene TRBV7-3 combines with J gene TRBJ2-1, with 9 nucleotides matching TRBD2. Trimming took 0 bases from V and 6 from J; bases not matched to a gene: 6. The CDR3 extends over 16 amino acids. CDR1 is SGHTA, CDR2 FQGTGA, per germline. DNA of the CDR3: TGTGCCAGCAGCTTAACTCATAGCGGGAGCGGCAATGAGCAGTTCTTC. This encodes CASSLTHSGSGNEQFF.

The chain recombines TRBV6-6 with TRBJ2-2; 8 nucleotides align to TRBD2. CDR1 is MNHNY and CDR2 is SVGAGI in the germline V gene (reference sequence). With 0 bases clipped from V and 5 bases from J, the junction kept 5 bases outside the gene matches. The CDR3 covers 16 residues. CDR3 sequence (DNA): TGTGCCAGCAGTTACTCGACTTCGGGGGGGACCGGGGAGCTGTTTTTT. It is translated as CASSYSTSGGTGELFF.

The CDR3 DNA sequence: TGTGCCAGCAGCTTAGGAGTAGAAGTAACAGATACGCAGTATTTT. This translates into CASSLGVEVTDTQYF. V gene TRBV7-6 combines with J gene TRBJ2-3; D not resolved. Per the germline V gene, CDR1 is SGHVS and CDR2 is FNYEAQ. The CDR3 covers 15 residues. The V end was cut by 1 base, the J end by 3 bases, with 11 bases between.

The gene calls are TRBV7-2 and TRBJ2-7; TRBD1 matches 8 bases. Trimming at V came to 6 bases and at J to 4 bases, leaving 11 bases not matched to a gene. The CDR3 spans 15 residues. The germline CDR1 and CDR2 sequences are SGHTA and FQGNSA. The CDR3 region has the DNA TGTGCCAGCAGTCTTGACGGACAGGGAAATTACGAGCAGTACTTC. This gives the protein CASSLDGQGNYEQYF.

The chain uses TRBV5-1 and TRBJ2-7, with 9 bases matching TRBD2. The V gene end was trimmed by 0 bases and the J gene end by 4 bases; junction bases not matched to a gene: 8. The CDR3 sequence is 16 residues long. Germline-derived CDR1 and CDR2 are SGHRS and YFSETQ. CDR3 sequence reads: CASSLDGGRASYEQYF. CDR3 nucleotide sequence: TGCGCCAGCAGCTTGGACGGCGGGAGGGCCTCGTACGAGCAGTACTTC.

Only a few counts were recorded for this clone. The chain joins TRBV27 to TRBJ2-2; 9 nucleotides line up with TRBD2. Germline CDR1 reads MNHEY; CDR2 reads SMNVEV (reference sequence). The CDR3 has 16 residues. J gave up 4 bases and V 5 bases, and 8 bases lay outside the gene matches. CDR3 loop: CASSASSGTSTGELFF. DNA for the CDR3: TGTGCCAGCAGTGCATCTAGCGGGACCTCCACCGGGGAGCTGTTTTTT.

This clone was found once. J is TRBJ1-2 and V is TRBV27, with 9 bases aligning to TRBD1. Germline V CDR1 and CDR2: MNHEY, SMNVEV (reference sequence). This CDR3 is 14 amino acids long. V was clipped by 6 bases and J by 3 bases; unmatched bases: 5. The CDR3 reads CASSGQGLDYGYTF. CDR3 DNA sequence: TGTGCCAGCAGCGGACAGGGGCTCGACTATGGCTACACCTTC.